This T cell receptor beta chain was identified during a study of cytomegalovirus exposure and HLA in healthy donors. Study-wide points: A later analysis revealed that TCR association rates differed between HLA loci, peaking at DRB1 and bottoming out at HLA-C. Other equally common chains were less clonally expanded than HLA-associated TCR beta chains, a later analysis showed. Among TCR beta chains, those listed as cytomegalovirus-associated numbered over 150.

Researchers ran the PCR with 60 Vbeta and 13 Jbeta primers. Method: immunoSEQ multiplex PCR; TCRdb's copy keeps in-frame clones and lacks some. The sample has roughly 200,000 clones; 75% to 85% are singletons. CDR3 size: 15 residues. Between the trimmed V and J ends, which lost 2 bases and 0 bases, there was a span of 8 bases. CDR1 and CDR2 (germline): MDHEN, SYDVKM. In regard to this clone: Its antigen is undetermined.

The sample taken for sequencing was PBMCs. This receptor was identified in a woman in her fifties or sixties in good health and CMV-seronegative. The rearrangement joins TRBV28 to TRBJ1-5; D perhaps matches TRBD1 (5 bases). The CDR3 DNA reads TGTGCCAGCAGTTTAGTGACAGTTAGCAATCAGCCCCAGCATTTT. Translating gives CASSLVTVSNQPQHF.